Detailed here is one T cell receptor (beta chain). This clonotype was detected ten times or more. Its recognized antigen is unknown. There are no base qualities to consult, and no much larger clone falls within one base. This record belongs to a study of T cells in Graves' hyperthyroidism and ophthalmopathy (dated by TCRdb to between 2019 and 2020). In the study overall: Peripheral blood samples were taken at initial diagnosis, before any treatment was given. TCR V-J signatures able to tell the groups apart were searched for in a discovery cohort of 95 or so patients, of whom over 40 had Graves' ophthalmopathy and some 60 had stable Graves' hyperthyroidism. An independent validation cohort of 18 to 20 hyperthyroidism patients and about 15 patients who later progressed to ophthalmopathy tested prospective prediction of ophthalmopathy. The 95 to 100 discovery patients were randomly divided into training and test sets at a 7:3 ratio. Thyroid tissue and blood T-cell repertoires from roughly six Graves' hyperthyroidism patients were also compared in the study. After sampling, hyperthyroidism patients received methimazole starting at 30 mg daily, and ophthalmopathy patients received high-dose intravenous methylprednisolone. The paper reports TCR Vbeta CDR3 sequencing of approximately 130 peripheral blood samples: around 45 ophthalmopathy, under 85 hyperthyroidism and around 17 progressor patients. What the study reported, not specific to this receptor: In validation, progression to ophthalmopathy was predicted by the model with 70.59% sensitivity and under 85% specificity, a median of about 6.8 months before onset. A model built on a 13 V-J signature distinguished ophthalmopathy from stable hyperthyroidism, reaching 85% to 90% sensitivity and approximately 83% specificity in cross-validation and 80%/75% in testing. Sample size was not statistically predetermined, and investigators were not blinded to group allocation. Blood samples also contained most of the expanded thyroid clonotypes (frequency above 0.001), which suggests that blood repertoires may reflect thyroid immune responses.

Amplification of TCR beta CDR3 regions was carried out from RNA transcripts. For the first round of RT-PCR on the TCR CDR3, the HTBI primer set was used together with the Qiagen OneStep RT-PCR kit. A second multiplex PCR round built the libraries, followed by size selection and purification. Sequencing of the libraries was done on an Illumina HiSeq2000 using paired-end 100 bp reads. Under the source paper's analysis protocol: SOAPnuke was used to process the raw data, removing reads that contained adapters or uncalled bases, had a mean Phred below 15, or lacked an exact match to the constant primer or identifier. COPE v1.2.5 was used to merge the high-quality paired reads, and each unique nucleotide sequence was defined as a clonotype. MiTCR v1.1 was used to align clonotypes to the IMGT TRBV, TRBD and TRBJ reference segments. The analysis was restricted to V-J combinations with a frequency above 0.0001, which together covered about 99% of the repertoires. A TCS score was defined as the ratio between F50 (clonal expansion) and ExV (chaos), using BLOSUM62-based TCRdist between CDR3 peptides within each V-J. Welch's t-statistics and random forest reduced 450 to 600 V-J features to some 14, which were used in a naive Bayes classifier (R e1071). TCRdb reran the public reads through fastp at Q25 and MiXCR, keeping productive beta chains. Each entry merges the rows of one CDR3 protein and shows their most common DNA and genes. These V and J calls derive from TCRdb rather than the authors' analysis. For this sample the table gives about 380,000 distinct CDR3 sequences, of which approximately 18% were detected only once. The top ten hold around two fifths of the sample.

For CDR1 and CDR2, the germline V gene lists MNHNS and SASEGT. From the cysteine up to the phenylalanine, the CDR3 has a length of 16 residues. The retained sequence is limited to the CDR3, 48 bases, with the frame set at the first base. From V the trimming removes 4 bases and from J it removes 3 bases, while the gene matches leave 11 bases of the junction unaccounted for. Ophthalmopathy patients had moderately to severely active disease, Clinical Activity Score of at least 3, NOSPECS grade of at least 4, and duration under 3 months. Patients with uncontrolled infections, other autoimmune diseases, pregnancy or lactation were excluded. Diagnoses were based on clinical symptoms, serum thyroxine and TRAb, thyroid ultrasound and orbital computed tomography. PBMCs were isolated from approximately 10 ml of fresh peripheral blood by Ficoll-Paque density gradient centrifugation. Total RNA was extracted using Trizol reagent, and RNA quality was assessed on an Agilent 2100 Bioanalyzer.

The sequence was collected from a man aged 18 to 29 with Graves' ophthalmopathy. This sequence uses TRBV6-1 and TRBJ2-7, with TRBD1 matching 8 junction bases. Sequencing was performed on blood. The sequenced DNA is TGTGCCAGCAGTGCCCGAGGACAGGGATCCTTCTACGAGCAGTACTTC. Its amino acids are CASSARGQGSFYEQYF.